This section outlines one TCR beta chain sequence together with its context. The antigen is undetermined. The sample belongs to a study of cytomegalovirus exposure and HLA in healthy donors. Study-level points and caveats: Immune exposure was documented only through CMV serostatus. A later analysis, which compared TCR beta chains of equal frequency, found the HLA-associated ones more clonally expanded. With further analysis later on, most CMV-associated TCR beta chains appeared HLA-restricted.

A multiplex PCR was run with 60 Vbeta primers and 13 Jbeta primers. Profiling relied on immunoSEQ multiplex PCR, and the TCRdb table lists in-frame clones only, not all of them. The sample lists 85,000 to 100,000 clones, less than 65% occurring once. CDR3 length equals 19 residues. Germline V gene sequence: CDR1 SGHAT, CDR2 FQNNGV. Unmatched junction bases numbered 7, after V lost 2 bases and J lost 0 bases. The sequenced sample consisted of PBMCs. V and J are TRBV11-2 and TRBJ2-6; 10 bases line up with TRBD2. The receptor was derived from a woman in her twenties or thirties in good health and CMV-seronegative. CDR3 nucleotide sequence: TGTGCCAGCAGCTTACTAGCGGGGGCTCCGAGCTCTGGGGCCAACGTCCTGACTTTC. Its translation is CASSLLAGAPSSGANVLTF.